The 25 T cell receptor beta chains listed next were all sequenced from one sample in a study of early T cells in non-severe SARS-CoV-2 infection. Using its own MiXCR run on the 5' RACE reads, TCRdb lists one record per CDR3 protein. The table records fewer than 40,000 distinct CDR3 sequences, roughly 6% of them present only once. Sequenced input: whole blood. Every receptor here comes from an adult who was a healthcare worker with PCR-confirmed SARS-CoV-2 infection or an uninfected control (not recorded which).

At least ten counts were recorded for this clonotype. The chain has TRBV27 and TRBJ2-1; weak D call: TRBD2 (5 bases). The CDR3 has 14 residues. Trimming took off 6 bases at V and 2 bases at J, with 11 bases between the two ends. The germline V gene encodes CDR1 MNHEY and CDR2 SMNVEV (reference sequence). CDR3 sequence: CASSPTSPYNEQFF. DNA of the CDR3: TGTGCCAGCAGCCCAACTAGTCCCTACAATGAGCAGTTCTTC.

This clonotype showed up many times. The chain carries TRBV27 and TRBJ1-1, with unresolved D. Germline CDR1 reads MNHEY; CDR2 reads SMNVEV (reference sequence). The V end lost 5 bases, the J end lost 4 bases, and 11 bases lay between the germline ends. CDR3 size: 13 residues. The DNA of the CDR3 is TGTGCCAGCAGTCTGCGACCGAGCACTGAAGCTTTCTTT. This gives the protein CASSLRPSTEAFF.

This clonotype was seen more than once but under ten times. The gene calls are TRBV7-9 and TRBJ2-1, with 9 bases identical to TRBD2. Germline CDR1 and CDR2: SEHNR and FQNEAQ (reference sequence). This CDR3 has 15 residues. V dropped 5 bases and J dropped 8; count of bases not matched to a gene: 10. The CDR3 protein is CASSPMSGRSYEQFF. Here the CDR3 DNA reads TGTGCCAGCAGCCCTATGAGCGGGAGGTCCTATGAGCAGTTCTTC. Full variable domain (missing parts from reference TRBV7-9 and TRBJ2-1): DTGVSQNPRHKITKRGQNVTFRCDPISEHNRLYWYRQTLGQGPEFLTYFQNEAQLEKSRLLSDRFSAERPKGSFSTLEIQRTEQGDSAMYLCASSPMSGRSYEQFFGPGTRLTVL.

This clonotype showed up many times. The chain carries TRBV3-1 and TRBJ2-1; possibly TRBD2 for D (5 bases). With 5 bases removed from V and 8 bases from J, the gap between germline ends came to 13 bases. The germline gives CDR1 LGHDT, CDR2 YNNKEL (reference sequence). The CDR3 is made up of 13 amino acids. DNA for the CDR3: TGTGCCAGCAGCAGGACTGTCCGCGATGAGCAGTTCTTC. It codes for CASSRTVRDEQFF.

This clonotype came up a few times. This chain uses TRBV6-2 or TRBV6-3 with TRBJ1-2; no reliable D call. CDR1 MNHEY and CDR2 SVGEGT come from the germline V gene. V dropped 6 bases and J dropped 4 bases, with 18 bases sitting between them. CDR3 size: 15 residues. DNA for the CDR3: TGTGCCAGCAGCCCCTTTCCAGCGAACTCCTATGGCTACACCTTC. Its translation is CASSPFPANSYGYTF.

Only a few counts were recorded for this clonotype. The chain links TRBV7-9 to TRBJ1-5, with 8 bases matching TRBD1. The CDR3 runs 15 residues. CDR1 is SEHNR and CDR2 is FQNEAQ in the germline V gene (reference sequence). Germline trimming cut 3 bases from V and 4 bases from J; bases unmatched to any gene: 5. CDR3 in DNA: TGTGCCAGCAGCTTCACAGGGGGAGGAAATCAGCCCCAGCATTTT. Residues: CASSFTGGGNQPQHF.

This clonotype was seen many times. The chain joins TRBV6-5 to TRBJ1-5; a possible D gene is TRBD1 (6 bases). Per the germline V gene, CDR1 is MNHEY and CDR2 is SVGAGI. This CDR3 has 16 residues. The V end was cut by 2 bases, the J end by 6 bases, with 17 bases between. The CDR3 spells CASSYGPWTVGQPQHF. CDR3 nucleotides: TGTGCCAGCAGTTACGGCCCTTGGACAGTAGGTCAGCCCCAGCATTTT.

This chain uses TRBV7-2 with TRBJ2-5; 7 bases line up with TRBD1. This CDR3 is built from 14 residues. V lost 5 bases and J lost 5; bases outside the gene matches: 8. CDR1 and CDR2 from the germline V gene are SGHTA and FQGNSA. In DNA form, the CDR3 reads TGTGCCAGCAGCCCCAGTGTGGACAGGGAGACCCAGTACTTC. This translates into CASSPSVDRETQYF.

There are many counts of this clonotype. The chain couples TRBV27 to TRBJ2-1, with D unclear. CDR1 is MNHEY, CDR2 SMNVEV, per germline (reference sequence). V shed 5 bases and J shed 5 bases, with 7 bases lying between them. The CDR3 spans 12 residues. Here the CDR3 DNA reads TGTGCCAGCAGTATCCAACACAATGAGCAGTTCTTC. It translates to CASSIQHNEQFF.

The table lists this clonotype with many counts. This chain joins TRBV20-1 and TRBJ2-7; D is unclear. The CDR3 length is 11 residues. Trimming shortened V by 5 bases and J by 5 bases, and 10 bases separated the two germline ends. CDR1 and CDR2 (germline): DFQATT, SNEGSKA (reference sequence). The CDR3: CSAPRSHEQYF. For the CDR3, the DNA is TGCAGTGCTCCCAGGTCCCACGAGCAGTACTTC.

At least ten counts were recorded for this clonotype. In DNA form, the CDR3 reads TGCGCCAGCGGACCCCGCGGGGAGACCCAGTACTTC. Encoded protein: CASGPRGETQYF. The V and J genes are TRBV10-2 and TRBJ2-5, with D possibly being TRBD2 (5 bases). Germline V lookup: CDR1 WSHSY, CDR2 SAAADI. V gave up 8 bases and J gave up 5 bases, with 12 bases separating them. The CDR3 runs 12 residues.

By sample fraction, this clonotype is medium-sized. The gene calls are TRBV4-3 and TRBJ2-3; D call uncertain. Between the trimmed V and J ends, which lost 0 bases and 6 bases, there was a span of 7 bases. This CDR3 has 13 amino acids. The V gene's germline CDR1 is LGHNA and CDR2 YSLEER. CDR3 residues: CASSQDRVDTQYF. The CDR3, as DNA: TGCGCCAGCAGCCAAGATCGAGTGGATACGCAGTATTTT.

This clonotype has just a few counts. This may be a read error, as it is one base from a much larger clone. The V call is TRBV19, the J call TRBJ1-6; D ambiguous. From germline, CDR1 is LNHDA and CDR2 SQIVND (reference sequence). CDR3 length: 12 residues. CDR3 protein: CASSGSNSSLHF. CDR3 DNA: TGTGCCAGTAGTGGCTCCAATTCATCCCTCCACTTT.

This clonotype was seen a few times. The V call is TRBV20-1, the J call TRBJ2-7; 10 nucleotides line up with TRBD1. The J segment lost 5 bases and the V segment lost 0 bases, leaving 7 bases of the junction unmatched. CDR3 length: 15 residues. Germline assignment: CDR1 DFQATT and CDR2 SNEGSKA (reference sequence). The CDR3 sequence is CSARDVGTGVHEQYF. The CDR3 nucleotides read TGCAGTGCTAGAGACGTGGGGACAGGGGTTCACGAGCAGTACTTC.

This chain links TRBV25-1 with TRBJ2-1; 9 nucleotides align to TRBD2. CDR3 length equals 15 residues. With 6 bases clipped from V and 2 bases from J, the junction kept 5 bases outside the gene matches. Looked up from germline, CDR1 is MGHDK and CDR2 is SYGVNS. The CDR3 is CASRLTSGTYNEQFF. The CDR3 bases are TGTGCCAGCAGGTTGACTAGCGGCACCTACAATGAGCAGTTCTTC.

This clonotype was seen ten or more times. This chain links TRBV5-6 with TRBJ1-2; 7 bases are shared with TRBD1. This CDR3 region has 13 residues. CDR1 and CDR2 (germline): SGHDT, YYEEEE. V lost 4 bases, J lost 7 bases, and 7 bases stayed unmatched. The CDR3 DNA sequence: TGTGCCAGCAGCATCGACAGGGCTAGTGGCTACACCTTC. It specifies CASSIDRASGYTF.

This clonotype was detected a few times. This chain joins TRBV5-1 and TRBJ2-2, with no clear D. CDR3 length: 16 residues. V lost 4 bases and J lost 2, with 15 bases in between. Per germline, CDR1 SGHRS and CDR2 YFSETQ. CDR3 nucleotides: TGCGCCAGCAGCATTAATGCCTTGATTAACACCGGGGAGCTGTTTTTT. Translating gives CASSINALINTGELFF.

With respect to this clonotype: At one end the junction does not follow the germline gene, possibly because of a read error. The chain is built from TRBV24-1 and TRBJ2-1, with TRBD1 matching 7 bases. The CDR3 spans 16 residues. CDR1 KGHDR and CDR2 SFDVKD come from the germline V gene. The CDR3 DNA is TGTGCCACCAGTGACCCAAGACAGGGCCCCCGTGATGAGCGGTTCTTC. Its translation: CATSDPRQGPRDERFF.

The chain uses TRBV18 and TRBJ2-1; maybe TRBD1 (5 bases). Trimming took 3 bases from V and 8 from J, leaving 17 bases between them. The CDR3 extends over 15 amino acids. Germline lookup yields CDR1 KGHSH and CDR2 LQKENI. CDR3 nucleotides: TGTGCCAGCTCACCGGACATCGGCGCAGGAGATGAGCAGTTCTTC. It translates to CASSPDIGAGDEQFF.

This clonotype occurred many times. The chain has TRBV7-2 and TRBJ1-1, with a tentative D call TRBD1 (5 bases). Trimming cost V 3 bases and J 0 bases, with 11 bases left between them. The germline V gene has CDR1 SGHTA and CDR2 FQGNSA. The CDR3 is made up of 15 amino acids. This CDR3 is CASSLLGVVNTEAFF. Written as DNA, the CDR3 is TGTGCCAGCAGCTTGTTAGGGGTAGTGAACACTGAAGCTTTCTTT.

This clonotype occurred many times. V is TRBV30 and J is TRBJ2-6; D is possibly TRBD1 (7 bases). The CDR3 extends over 19 amino acids. Trimming removed 0 bases from V and 4 bases from J, with 22 bases in between. CDR1 is GTSNPN and CDR2 is SVGIG in the germline V gene (reference sequence). This CDR3 reads CAWSVARGTALRGANVLTF. The CDR3 coding sequence is TGTGCCTGGAGTGTAGCCCGCGGGACAGCCCTGAGAGGGGCCAACGTCCTGACTTTC.

In its sample, this clonotype was seen many times. This chain joins TRBV12-3 or TRBV12-4 and TRBJ2-4; 7 bases agree with TRBD2. V lost 5 bases to trimming and J lost 7 bases; unmatched junction nucleotides: 8. This CDR3 is 14 amino acids long. The CDR3 region has the DNA TGTGCCAGCAGTCCCCTGGGCGGGAGTAACATTCAGTACTTC. It codes for CASSPLGGSNIQYF.

This clonotype was recorded many times. The chain employs TRBV4-1 and TRBJ2-3, with TRBD1 identical over 7 bases. Germline CDR1 reads MGHRA; CDR2 reads YSYEKL. V lost 0 bases and J lost 1; bases outside the gene matches: 1. CDR3 length: 15 residues. The CDR3 is CASSQDGQGTDTQYF. The CDR3 DNA reads as TGCGCCAGCAGCCAAGATGGACAGGGCACAGATACGCAGTATTTT.

This clonotype was picked up many times. The chain is built from TRBV2 and TRBJ1-1; D gene unclear. Between the trimmed V and J ends, which lost 4 bases and 2 bases, there was a span of 11 bases. In germline, CDR1 is SNHLY, CDR2 FYNNEI. CDR3 size: 14 residues. The CDR3 coding sequence is TGTGCCAGCAGTGTAGGAACACGAAACACTGAAGCTTTCTTT. Protein product: CASSVGTRNTEAFF. Filled out from reference TRBV2 and TRBJ1-1, the complete variable domain reads EPEVTQTPSHQVTQMGQEVILRCVPISNHLYFYWYRQILGQKVEFLVSFYNNEISEKSEIFDDQFSVERPDGSNFTLKIRSTKLEDSAMYFCASSVGTRNTEAFFGQGTRLTVV.

This clonotype was counted only a few times. CDR3 amino acids: CSARVLVVEQYF. CDR3 sequence (DNA): TGCAGTGCTAGAGTTTTAGTCGTCGAGCAGTACTTC. V gene TRBV20-1 combines with J gene TRBJ2-7; no firm D call. CDR1 DFQATT and CDR2 SNEGSKA come from the germline V gene (reference sequence). The CDR3 consists of 12 residues. Deletions cut 1 base from V and 6 bases from J, with 10 bases between.